Below are 6 T cell receptor beta chains sequenced from a single sample in a study of CD4 T cells in relation to SARS-CoV-2 and coronaviruses. Their cognate antigens are unknown. Before the COVID-19 pandemic, during about 2011-2019, CD4+ T cells were taken from unexposed donors. Isolation of CD4+ T cells took place after less than 11 days in culture. Method: immunoSEQ multiplex PCR; TCRdb's copy keeps in-frame clones and lacks some. The table lists 15,000 to 20,000 clones, 75% to 80% of them singletons. The specimen sequenced was CD4+ T cells from PBMCs, cultured in vitro. The receptors shown here come from a human donor in good health.

The V call is TRBV6-6, the J call TRBJ2-3; D remains unclear. The V and J ends lost 4 bases and 5 bases respectively, with 19 bases between them. The CDR3 covers 16 residues. CDR1 and CDR2 (germline): MNHNY, SVGAGI (reference sequence). Here the CDR3 DNA reads TGTGCCAGCAGTTGGGGATGGGCGGATACCGGAGATACGCAGTATTTT. This sequence encodes CASSWGWADTGDTQYF.

The chain couples TRBV4-2 to TRBJ2-1, with no clear D. V lost 0 bases and J lost 2, with 11 bases in between. The CDR3 runs to 16 residues. Per germline, CDR1 LGHNA and CDR2 YNFKEQ. CDR3 protein: CASSQEDLNTYNEQFF. The DNA of the CDR3 is TGTGCCAGCAGCCAAGAAGACCTAAACACCTACAATGAGCAGTTCTTC.

The V gene is TRBV6-5, the J gene TRBJ2-7; TRBD1 matches at 8 bases. CDR1 is MNHEY, CDR2 SVGAGI, per germline. CDR3 length: 14 amino acids. Losses at the gene ends were 4 bases for V and 4 bases for J; bases not matched to a gene: 6. This chain's CDR3 is CASSSWDRPYEQYF. In DNA form, the CDR3 reads TGTGCCAGCAGTTCCTGGGACAGGCCTTACGAGCAGTACTTC.

In this sample, this clone turned up once. The chain combines TRBV6-1 with TRBJ2-1; D may be TRBD1 (5 bases). Looked up from germline, CDR1 is MNHNS and CDR2 is SASEGT. Trimming pared 1 base from V and 10 bases from J, leaving 14 bases between. This CDR3 has 14 amino acids. In DNA form, the CDR3 reads TGTGCCAGCAGTGAAGGATGGCGTTCAGGGGAGCAGTTCTTC. It yields the protein CASSEGWRSGEQFF.

The chain has TRBV13 and TRBJ1-1; D gene unclear. The V gene's germline CDR1 is PRHDT and CDR2 FYEKMQ (reference sequence). The CDR3 is made up of 19 amino acids. The ends were cut back, 2 bases at V and 2 bases at J, with 24 bases in the middle. This CDR3 reads CASSLLFGRSAATNTEAFF. The CDR3 coding sequence is TGTGCCAGCAGCTTACTTTTCGGGCGATCTGCAGCAACCAACACTGAAGCTTTCTTT.

The chain couples TRBV14 to TRBJ2-7; no firm D call. Trimming shortened V by 3 bases and J by 5 bases, and 8 bases separated the two germline ends. Germline V gene lookup returns CDR1 SGHDN and CDR2 FVKESK. This CDR3 has 12 residues. The CDR3 spells CASSQYGNEQYF. In nucleotides, the CDR3 is TGTGCCAGCAGCCAGTATGGTAACGAGCAGTACTTC. Supplemented by reference TRBV14 and TRBJ2-7, the full variable domain reads EAGVTQFPSHSVIEKGQTVTLRCDPISGHDNLYWYRRVMGKEIKFLLHFVKESKQDESGMPNNRFLAERTGGTYSTLKVQPAELEDSGVYFCASSQYGNEQYFGPGTRLTVT.